The entry below describes one T cell receptor beta chain. There are a few counts of this clone. Its antigen is still unknown. Within one base of it there is no much larger clone, and no base qualities were kept. Participants in the prospective study were enrolled through a virtual design, were aged 18 to 89 years, and lived in roughly 24 United States geographic areas. In the prospective study, participants were assigned to cohorts based on the clinical history participants reported in a screening survey and a study questionnaire. Mobile phlebotomists in the prospective study collected whole blood, serum and a nasopharyngeal or oropharyngeal swab from every participant. Over a roughly two-month period, participants in the prospective study had the option of providing additional blood draws and questionnaires. Prospective study blood samples were shipped either frozen or at room temperature before DNA extraction.

The source of the sample is a study of blood T cell repertoires in COVID-19 (TCRdb year 2020). Background for the entire study: Recovered participants in ImmuneRACE Cohort 3 were defined by two consecutive negative NP/OP PCR tests, clearance by a healthcare professional, or resolution of symptoms. Collaborator samples came from the United States, Italy and Spain and covered acute and convalescent phases of COVID-19. The material from the prospective study consisted of cDNA or gDNA derived from T cells, B-cell-depleted T cells, or PBMCs. The dataset comprised deeply sampled blood TCRbeta repertoires from subjects exposed to, actively infected with, or recovered from COVID-19. The repertoires were released in a freely available public database meant as a resource for research on the immune response to SARS-CoV-2. Samples were obtained from the ongoing ImmuneRACE study (first 160 participants) and from over 1,000 subjects provided by 6 global collaborators. A de-identified subject ID, COVID-19 status, age in years and sex were almost always included in the sample metadata. Where available, HLA class I and class II types were taken from metadata supplied by the sample provider and were not determined by assay-based typing.

TCRbeta CDR3 regions were amplified from genomic DNA by means of the immunoSEQ Assay, a bias-controlled multiplex PCR. On the study's bioinformatics: The number of nucleated cells in each sample was estimated by amplification of reference gene primers within the assay. To quantify the absolute abundance of each unique TCRbeta CDR3 rearrangement, sequence reads were collapsed and filtered. For each sample, productive Simpson clonality was calculated as the square root of Simpson's diversity index over productive rearrangements. TCRdb stores this immuneACCESS table with in-frame sequences only. Part of the clones is absent; in the studies checked, under half of the shortfall reflects unresolved V genes, and no reason is known for the rest. The D gene and trimming were derived from the DNA, and the V and J assignments and clone size from that table. Here the sample has approximately 240,000 clones; roughly 90% occur a single time. The top ten constitute approximately 3.1% of the sample.

For this chain, trimming is 5 bases at the V end and 1 base at the J end, and the number of junction bases without a gene match is 18. The CDR3 has 20 amino acids, counting the end cysteine and phenylalanine. CDR3 DNA only is kept here, 60 bases in frame from base 1. The CDR1 and CDR2 encoded by the germline V gene are SNHLY and FYNNEI. The full study reports these points: How much clinical and demographic metadata was included differed by source and by participant, and the metadata was provided uncurated.

The sequenced sample consisted of PBMCs or T cells enriched from blood (not recorded which). This clonotype originated in a woman aged 45-60 years in a cohort exposed to, infected with or recovered from COVID-19 (not recorded which). The receptor chain draws on TRBV2 and TRBJ1-5; 9 nucleotides in the junction match TRBD1. The DNA sequence follows: TGTGCCAGCAGTAAACTCATGTGGGACAGGGAAGTTGACAGCAATCAGCCCCAGCATTTT. Translated, it gives CASSKLMWDREVDSNQPQHF.